Below, 5 T cell receptor beta chains from the same sample are listed, as sequenced in a study of cytomegalovirus exposure and HLA in healthy donors. The PCR made use of 60 Vbeta and 13 Jbeta primers. Using immunoSEQ multiplex PCR, the repertoire was profiled, and TCRdb retains in-frame clones only, with some absent. Here the sample table reports over 100,000 clones. The sample comprised PBMCs. These receptors all come from a man under 40 in good health and CMV-seronegative.

V gene TRBV27 combines with J gene TRBJ1-1; TRBD1 might be the D (6 bases). Germline CDR1 MNHEY, CDR2 SMNVEV (reference sequence). The CDR3 sequence is 14 residues long. V was pared by 7 bases and J by 0 bases, with 12 bases between. The CDR3 DNA follows: TGTGCCAGCACTAGGGGGAACATGAACACTGAAGCTTTCTTT. Encoded protein: CASTRGNMNTEAFF.

The V and J genes are TRBV2 and TRBJ1-6; 10 bases agree with TRBD1. Unmatched junction bases numbered 17, after V lost 6 bases and J lost 6 bases. The CDR3 totals 19 residues. CDR1 is SNHLY and CDR2 is FYNNEI in the germline V gene. DNA of the CDR3: TGTGCCAGCAGGAAGACCGGGACAGGGGACCGCCTTTTTAATTCACCCCTCCACTTT. It is translated as CASRKTGTGDRLFNSPLHF.

The chain couples TRBV19 to TRBJ1-1, with 7 bases identical to TRBD1. CDR3 size: 17 residues. V gave up 1 base and J gave up 1 base; unmatched junction bases: 9. Germline V gene lookup returns CDR1 LNHDA and CDR2 SQIVND (reference sequence). CDR3 in DNA: TGTGCCAGTAGTATAGGCCTCTTAAGGGGGCGGAACACTGAAGCTTTCTTT. Translating gives CASSIGLLRGRNTEAFF.

The J gene is TRBJ2-5, the V gene TRBV5-6, with 9 bases fitting TRBD1. The CDR3 sequence is 18 residues long. Losses at the gene ends were 1 base for V and 4 bases for J; bases not matched to a gene: 14. Germline V CDR1 and CDR2: SGHDT, YYEEEE. The CDR3 protein is CASSLLTGGVVRGETQYF. The CDR3 DNA sequence: TGTGCCAGCAGCTTGCTAACAGGGGGCGTAGTAAGGGGAGAGACCCAGTACTTC.

The V gene is TRBV28, the J gene TRBJ2-5, with TRBD2 as a possible D gene (5 bases). This CDR3 region has 12 residues. CDR1 and CDR2 (germline): MDHEN, SYDVKM. V lost 5 bases to trimming and J lost 9 bases, with 13 bases between them. Written as DNA, the CDR3 is TGTGCCAGCAGTCAGGTCACCGGGGCCCAGTACTTC. Its protein is CASSQVTGAQYF.